This T cell receptor (beta chain) was found in a study of graft-versus-host responses after intestinal transplantation. Study-level findings and limits: The study associated peak circulating GvH clone levels with early post-transplant HvG declines.

Investigators plated around 200,000 CFSE-labeled responder cells together with around 200,000 irradiated stimulator cells labeled with violet dye. Sorting was performed after the reaction on proliferating CFSE-low CD3+CD4+ and CD3+CD8+ responders. The CDR3 totals 13 residues. From germline, CDR1 is SGHKS and CDR2 YYEKEE (reference sequence). V lost 6 bases, J lost 6 bases, and 15 bases lay in between. Only in-frame clones appear in the TCRdb table, and some are missing; sequencing was by immunoSEQ multiplex PCR. This table holds fewer than 9,500 clones, roughly a third found once. The chain recombines TRBV5-5 with TRBJ1-2, with a possible D match to TRBD1 (5 bases). The sequence came from a human patient who was an organ donor for intestinal transplantation. The sample was alloreactive CD8+ T cells from a mixed lymphocyte reaction culture, taken before transplantation. Documented subset: CFSE-low proliferating T cells sorted from approximately 6-day pre-transplant mixed lymphocyte reaction (GvH or HvG direction). The DNA of the CDR3 is TGTGCCAGCACCATGGGGCGATCAGATGGCTACACCTTC. Amino acid sequence: CASTMGRSDGYTF.